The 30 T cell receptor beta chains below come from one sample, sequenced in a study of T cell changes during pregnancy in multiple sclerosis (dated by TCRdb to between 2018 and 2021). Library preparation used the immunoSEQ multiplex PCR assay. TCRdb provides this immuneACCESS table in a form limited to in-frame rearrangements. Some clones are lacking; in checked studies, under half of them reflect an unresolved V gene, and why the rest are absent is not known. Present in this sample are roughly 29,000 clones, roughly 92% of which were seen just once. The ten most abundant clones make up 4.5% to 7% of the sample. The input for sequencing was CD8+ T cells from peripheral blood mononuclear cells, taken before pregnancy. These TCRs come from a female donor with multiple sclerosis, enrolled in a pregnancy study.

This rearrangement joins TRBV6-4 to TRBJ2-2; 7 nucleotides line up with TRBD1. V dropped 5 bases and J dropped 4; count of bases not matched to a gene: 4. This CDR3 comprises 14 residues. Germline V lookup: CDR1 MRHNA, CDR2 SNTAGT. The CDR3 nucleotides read TGTGCCAGCAGTAAGGCAGGGGGCACCGGGGAGCTGTTTTTT. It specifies CASSKAGGTGELFF.

The CDR3, as DNA: TGCGCCAGCAGCCGACTGACGGACAGGAACACTGAAGCTTTCTTT. Encoded protein: CASSRLTDRNTEAFF. The chain links TRBV4-1 to TRBJ1-1, with D tentatively TRBD1 (6 bases). There are 15 residues in the CDR3. The V end lost 4 bases, the J end lost 1 base, and 13 bases lay between the germline ends. Per the germline V gene, CDR1 is MGHRA and CDR2 is YSYEKL.

In DNA form, the CDR3 reads TGCAGCGTTGAAGTCGGGACAGGGGGCTTGAGCGGGGGCACAGATACGCAGTATTTT. Encoded protein: CSVEVGTGGLSGGTDTQYF. This chain uses TRBV29-1 with TRBJ2-3, with 12 nucleotides matching TRBD1. The germline CDR1 and CDR2 sequences are SQVTM and ANQGSEA. V trimming: 1 base; J trimming: 1 base; junction bases outside the gene matches: 12. The CDR3 has 19 residues.

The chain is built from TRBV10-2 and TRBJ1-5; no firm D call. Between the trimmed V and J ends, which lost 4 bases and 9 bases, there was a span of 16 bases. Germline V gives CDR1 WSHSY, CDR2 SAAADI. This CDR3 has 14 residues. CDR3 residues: CASSVVGASGPQHF. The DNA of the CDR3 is TGCGCCAGCAGTGTAGTAGGAGCCTCCGGGCCCCAGCATTTT.

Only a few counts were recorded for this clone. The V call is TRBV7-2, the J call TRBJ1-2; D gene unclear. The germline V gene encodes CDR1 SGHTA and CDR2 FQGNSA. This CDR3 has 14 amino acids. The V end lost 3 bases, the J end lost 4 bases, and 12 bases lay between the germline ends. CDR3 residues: CASSFPDSFYGYTF. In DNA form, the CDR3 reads TGTGCCAGCAGCTTTCCTGACTCATTCTATGGCTACACCTTC.

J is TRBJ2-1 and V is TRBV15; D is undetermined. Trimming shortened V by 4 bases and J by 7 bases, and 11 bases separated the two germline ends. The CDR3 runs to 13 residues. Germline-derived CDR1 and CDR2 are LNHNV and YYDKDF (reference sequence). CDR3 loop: CATSTPGRNEQFF. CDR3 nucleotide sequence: TGTGCCACCAGCACCCCGGGTCGAAATGAGCAGTTCTTC.

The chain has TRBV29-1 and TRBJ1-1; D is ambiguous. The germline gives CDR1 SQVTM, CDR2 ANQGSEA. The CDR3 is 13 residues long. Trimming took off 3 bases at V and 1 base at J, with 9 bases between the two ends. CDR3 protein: CSVEEAGNTEAFF. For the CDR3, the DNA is TGCAGCGTTGAGGAGGCCGGGAACACTGAAGCTTTCTTT.

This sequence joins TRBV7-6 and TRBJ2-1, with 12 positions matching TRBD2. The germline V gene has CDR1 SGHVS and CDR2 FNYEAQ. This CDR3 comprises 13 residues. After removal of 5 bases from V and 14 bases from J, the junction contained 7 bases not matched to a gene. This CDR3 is CASSPASGRAEFF. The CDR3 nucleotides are TGTGCCAGCAGCCCCGCTAGCGGGAGGGCGGAGTTCTTC.

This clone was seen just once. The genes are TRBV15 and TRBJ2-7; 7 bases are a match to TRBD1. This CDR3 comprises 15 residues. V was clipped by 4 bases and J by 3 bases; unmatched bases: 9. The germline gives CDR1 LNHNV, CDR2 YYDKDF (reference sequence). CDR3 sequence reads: CATSISRDSFYEQYF. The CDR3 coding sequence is TGTGCCACCAGCATTTCCCGGGACAGTTTCTACGAGCAGTACTTC.

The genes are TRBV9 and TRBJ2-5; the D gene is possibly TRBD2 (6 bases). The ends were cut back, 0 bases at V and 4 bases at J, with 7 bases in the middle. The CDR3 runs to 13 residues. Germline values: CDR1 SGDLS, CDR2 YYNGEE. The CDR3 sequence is CASSVVSGETQYF. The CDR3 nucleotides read TGTGCCAGCAGCGTAGTTAGCGGAGAGACCCAGTACTTC.

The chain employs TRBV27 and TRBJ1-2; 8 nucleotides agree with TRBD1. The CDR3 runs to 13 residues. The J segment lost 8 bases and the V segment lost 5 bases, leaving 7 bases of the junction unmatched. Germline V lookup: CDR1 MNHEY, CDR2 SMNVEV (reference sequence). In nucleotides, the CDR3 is TGTGCCAGCAGTCCCCGACAGGGGAGAGGCTACACCTTC. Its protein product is CASSPRQGRGYTF.

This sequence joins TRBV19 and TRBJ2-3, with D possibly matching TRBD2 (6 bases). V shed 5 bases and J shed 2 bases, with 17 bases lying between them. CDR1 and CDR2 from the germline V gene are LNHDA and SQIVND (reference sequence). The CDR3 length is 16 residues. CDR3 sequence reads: CASSAGTRTPTDTQYF. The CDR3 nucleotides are TGTGCCAGTAGTGCCGGGACTCGAACACCCACAGATACGCAGTATTTT.

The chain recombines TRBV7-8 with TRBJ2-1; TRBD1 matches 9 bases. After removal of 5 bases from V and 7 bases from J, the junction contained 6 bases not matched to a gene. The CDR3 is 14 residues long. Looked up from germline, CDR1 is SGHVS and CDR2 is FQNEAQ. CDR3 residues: CASSDRDRVNEQFF. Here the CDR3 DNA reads TGTGCCAGCAGCGACCGGGACAGGGTTAATGAGCAGTTCTTC.

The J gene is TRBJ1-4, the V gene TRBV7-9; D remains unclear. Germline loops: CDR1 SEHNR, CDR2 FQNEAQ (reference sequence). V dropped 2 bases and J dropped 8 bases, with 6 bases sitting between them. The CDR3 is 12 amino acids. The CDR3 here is CASSLPGEKLFF. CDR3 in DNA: TGTGCCAGCAGCTTACCGGGAGAAAAACTGTTTTTT.

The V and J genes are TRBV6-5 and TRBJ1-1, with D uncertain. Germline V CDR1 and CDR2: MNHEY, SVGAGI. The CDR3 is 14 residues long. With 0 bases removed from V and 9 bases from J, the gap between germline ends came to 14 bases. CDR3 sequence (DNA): TGTGCCAGCAGTTACTCGAATTTGGGAGGGAAAGCTTTCTTT. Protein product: CASSYSNLGGKAFF.

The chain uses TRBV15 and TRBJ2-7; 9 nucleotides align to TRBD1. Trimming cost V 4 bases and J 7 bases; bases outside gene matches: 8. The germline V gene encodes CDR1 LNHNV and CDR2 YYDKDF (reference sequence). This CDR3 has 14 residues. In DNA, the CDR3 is TGTGCCACCAGCAAGGACAGGGGATCGCAGGAGCAGTACTTC. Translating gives CATSKDRGSQEQYF.

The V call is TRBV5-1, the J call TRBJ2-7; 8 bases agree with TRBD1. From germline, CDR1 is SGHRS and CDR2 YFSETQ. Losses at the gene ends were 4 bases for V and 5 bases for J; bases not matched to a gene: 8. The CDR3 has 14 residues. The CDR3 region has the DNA TGCGCCAGCAGCCCCCACAGGGGGTTCGACGAGCAGTACTTC. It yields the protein CASSPHRGFDEQYF.

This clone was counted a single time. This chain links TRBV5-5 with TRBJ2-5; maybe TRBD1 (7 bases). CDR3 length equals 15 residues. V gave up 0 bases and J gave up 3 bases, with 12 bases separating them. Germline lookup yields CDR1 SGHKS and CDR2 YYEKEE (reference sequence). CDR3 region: CASSLARGTEETQYF. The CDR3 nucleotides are TGTGCCAGCAGCTTGGCACGGGGGACAGAAGAGACCCAGTACTTC.

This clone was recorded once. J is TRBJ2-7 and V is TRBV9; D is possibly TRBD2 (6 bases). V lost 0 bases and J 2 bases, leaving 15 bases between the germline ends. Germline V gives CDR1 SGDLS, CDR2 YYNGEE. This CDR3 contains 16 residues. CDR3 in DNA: TGTGCCAGCAGCGTAGGACGGTTAGCGGATACCTACGAGCAGTACTTC. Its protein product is CASSVGRLADTYEQYF.

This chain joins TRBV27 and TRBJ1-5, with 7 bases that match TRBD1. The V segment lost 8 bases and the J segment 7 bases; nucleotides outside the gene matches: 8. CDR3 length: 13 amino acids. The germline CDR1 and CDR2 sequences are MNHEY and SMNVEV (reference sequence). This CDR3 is CASSYTTGQPQHF. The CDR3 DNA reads TGTGCCAGCTCTTATACGACAGGGCAGCCCCAGCATTTT.

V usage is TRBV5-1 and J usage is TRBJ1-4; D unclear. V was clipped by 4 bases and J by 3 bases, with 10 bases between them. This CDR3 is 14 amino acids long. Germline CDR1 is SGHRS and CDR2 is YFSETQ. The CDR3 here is CASSRTVSNEKLFF. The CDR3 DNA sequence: TGCGCCAGCAGCCGAACAGTGTCTAATGAAAAACTGTTTTTT.

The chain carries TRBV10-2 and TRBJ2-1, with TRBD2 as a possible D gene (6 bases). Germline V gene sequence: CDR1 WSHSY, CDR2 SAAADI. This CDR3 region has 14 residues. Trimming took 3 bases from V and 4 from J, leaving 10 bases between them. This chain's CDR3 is CASSDGRGYNEQFF. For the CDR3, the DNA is TGCGCCAGCAGTGACGGGAGAGGGTACAATGAGCAGTTCTTC.

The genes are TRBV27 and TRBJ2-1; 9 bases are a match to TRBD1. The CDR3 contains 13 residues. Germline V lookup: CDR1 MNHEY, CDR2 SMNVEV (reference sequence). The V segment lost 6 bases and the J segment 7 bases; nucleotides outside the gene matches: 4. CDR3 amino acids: CASRYGTGNEQFF. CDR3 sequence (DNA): TGTGCCAGCAGGTATGGGACAGGGAATGAGCAGTTCTTC.

This CDR3 reads CASSAGTFSTDTQYF. For the CDR3, the DNA is TGTGCCAGCAGTGCCGGGACTTTTTCCACAGATACGCAGTATTTT. V usage is TRBV2 and J usage is TRBJ2-3; D possibly corresponds to TRBD2 (6 bases). Trimming pared 4 bases from V and 2 bases from J, leaving 13 bases between. Germline V gives CDR1 SNHLY, CDR2 FYNNEI. This CDR3 is 15 amino acids long. Full variable domain (outside the CDR3, taken from reference TRBV2 and TRBJ2-3): EPEVTQTPSHQVTQMGQEVILRCVPISNHLYFYWYRQILGQKVEFLVSFYNNEISEKSEIFDDQFSVERPDGSNFTLKIRSTKLEDSAMYFCASSAGTFSTDTQYFGPGTRLTVL.

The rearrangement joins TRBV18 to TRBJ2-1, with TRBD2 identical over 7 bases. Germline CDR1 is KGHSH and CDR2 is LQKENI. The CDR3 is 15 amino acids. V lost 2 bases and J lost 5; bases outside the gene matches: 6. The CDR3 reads CASSPGREWDNEQFF. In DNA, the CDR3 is TGTGCCAGCTCACCAGGGCGGGAGTGGGACAATGAGCAGTTCTTC. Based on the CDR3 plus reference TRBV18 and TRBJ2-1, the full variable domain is NAGVMQNPRHLVRRRGQEARLRCSPMKGHSHVYWYRQLPEEGLKFMVYLQKENIIDESGMPKERFSAEFPKEGPSILRIQQVVRGDSAAYFCASSPGREWDNEQFFGPGTRLTVL.

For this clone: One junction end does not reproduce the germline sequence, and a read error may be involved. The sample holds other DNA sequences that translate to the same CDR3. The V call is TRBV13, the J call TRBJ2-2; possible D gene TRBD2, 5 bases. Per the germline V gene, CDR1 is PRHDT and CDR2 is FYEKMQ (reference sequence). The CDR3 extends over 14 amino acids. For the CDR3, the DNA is TGTGCCAGCAGCCCTACGGAGAGGACCGGGGAGCTGTTTTTC. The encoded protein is CASSPTERTGELFF.

The CDR3 DNA follows: TGTGCCAGCAGCCAAGGTGTGGGCCCGGATGAGCAGTTCTTC. This encodes CASSQGVGPDEQFF. The chain has TRBV4-2 and TRBJ2-1; D ambiguous. The CDR3 is 14 amino acids. Germline V gives CDR1 LGHNA, CDR2 YNFKEQ. Trimming removed 1 base at V and 8 bases at J, with 12 bases between.

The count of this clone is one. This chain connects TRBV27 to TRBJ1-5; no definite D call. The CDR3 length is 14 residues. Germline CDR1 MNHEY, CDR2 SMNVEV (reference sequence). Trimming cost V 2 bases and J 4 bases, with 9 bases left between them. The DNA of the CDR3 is TGTGCCAGCAGTTTACCGGGGTCGAATCAGCCCCAGCATTTT. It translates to CASSLPGSNQPQHF.

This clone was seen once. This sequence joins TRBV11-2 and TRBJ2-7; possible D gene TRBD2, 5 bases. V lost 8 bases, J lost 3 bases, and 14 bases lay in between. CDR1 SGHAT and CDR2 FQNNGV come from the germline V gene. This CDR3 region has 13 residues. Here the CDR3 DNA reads TGTGCCAGCTGCGAAGGACTCCACTACGAGCAGTACTTC. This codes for CASCEGLHYEQYF.

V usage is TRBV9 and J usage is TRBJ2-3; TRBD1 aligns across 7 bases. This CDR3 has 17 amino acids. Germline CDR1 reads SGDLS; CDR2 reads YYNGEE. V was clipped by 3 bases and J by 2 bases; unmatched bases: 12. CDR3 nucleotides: TGTGCCAGCAGCGGCCCTGAAGGGGGCGACCCCACAGATACGCAGTATTTT. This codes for CASSGPEGGDPTDTQYF.